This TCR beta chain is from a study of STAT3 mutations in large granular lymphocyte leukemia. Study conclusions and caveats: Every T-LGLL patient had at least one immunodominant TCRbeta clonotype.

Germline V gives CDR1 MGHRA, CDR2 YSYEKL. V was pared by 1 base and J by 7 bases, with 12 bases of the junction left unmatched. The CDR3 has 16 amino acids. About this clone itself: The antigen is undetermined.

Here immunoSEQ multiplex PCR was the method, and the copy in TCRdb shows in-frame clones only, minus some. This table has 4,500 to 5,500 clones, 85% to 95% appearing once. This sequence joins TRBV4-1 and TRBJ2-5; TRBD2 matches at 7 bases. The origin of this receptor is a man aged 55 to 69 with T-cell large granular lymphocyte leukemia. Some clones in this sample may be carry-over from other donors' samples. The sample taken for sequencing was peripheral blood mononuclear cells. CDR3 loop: CASSQGHLAAGGTQYF. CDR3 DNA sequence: TGCGCCAGCAGCCAAGGTCATCTAGCGGCCGGGGGGACCCAGTACTTC.